This T cell receptor beta chain is drawn from a study of T cell responses to AZD1222 COVID-19 vaccine. Regarding the study as a whole: Unmutated variant regions are reportedly targeted by nearly half of spike-specific TCRs. Researchers took repertoire samples only after the peak T cell response had come.

Comment on this clone: Its specificity is not known.

Per germline, CDR1 MGHDK and CDR2 SYGVNS. The CDR3 has 17 residues. The junction had 8 bases not matched to a gene; V was cut back by 5 bases and J by 1 base. Assay: immunoSEQ multiplex PCR; the TCRdb copy retains only in-frame clones and omits some. The table includes roughly 150,000 clones, 92% detected once. The J gene is TRBJ2-2, the V gene TRBV25-1, with 9 positions matching TRBD2. Sequencing was performed on peripheral blood, taken on day 0 of AZD1222 vaccination. The receptor comes from an adult in good health. The CDR3 region has the DNA TGTGCCAGCAGTCCGATAGCGGGAGCCTTGAACACCGGGGAGCTGTTTTTT. This encodes CASSPIAGALNTGELFF.